The 26 T cell receptor beta chains in this list originate from one sample, sequenced in a study of OX40 agonist ivuxolimab in advanced cancers. Library construction relied on the immunoSEQ multiplex PCR assay. Here the immuneACCESS table is served through TCRdb, limited to in-frame sequences with V and J called. Missing clones are a known gap in these copies; in checked studies unresolved V genes cover under half, and the rest lacks a known reason. The sample records 38,000 or so clones, about nine tenths of which are singletons. Of the sample, approximately 45% is held by the ten largest clones. The sequencing used CD4+ or CD8+ T cells sorted from blood, collected in a trial of the OX40 agonist ivuxolimab. These receptors were collected from an adult with an advanced solid tumor such as melanoma, head and neck, liver or kidney cancer.

The J gene is TRBJ2-5, the V gene TRBV7-2, with D perhaps matching TRBD2 (7 bases). The germline CDR1 and CDR2 sequences are SGHTA and FQGNSA. The CDR3 has 15 amino acids. Trimming left V 2 bases short and J 4 bases short, with 14 bases between. The CDR3 coding sequence is TGTGCCAGCAGCTTATGGGAGGGGGGTCTAGAGACCCAGTACTTC. It is translated as CASSLWEGGLETQYF.

The V gene is TRBV27, the J gene TRBJ2-7, with 7 positions matching TRBD1. Germline values: CDR1 MNHEY, CDR2 SMNVEV (reference sequence). The CDR3 is 16 residues long. With 2 bases clipped from V and 3 bases from J, the junction kept 10 bases outside the gene matches. As DNA, the CDR3 is TGTGCCAGCAGTTTAAAACGGGGACAGCCTCTCTACGAGCAGTACTTC. This sequence encodes CASSLKRGQPLYEQYF.

The chain employs TRBV7-9 and TRBJ1-4; D might be TRBD1 (5 bases). V gave up 1 base and J gave up 8 bases, with 14 bases separating them. The CDR3 consists of 15 residues. Per germline, CDR1 SEHNR and CDR2 FQNEAQ (reference sequence). CDR3 sequence (DNA): TGTGCCAGCAGCTTAGGACAGATTGGAGTGGAAAAACTGTTTTTT. It translates to CASSLGQIGVEKLFF. Based on the CDR3 plus reference TRBV7-9 and TRBJ1-4, the full variable domain is DTGVSQNPRHKITKRGQNVTFRCDPISEHNRLYWYRQTLGQGPEFLTYFQNEAQLEKSRLLSDRFSAERPKGSFSTLEIQRTEQGDSAMYLCASSLGQIGVEKLFFGSGTQLSVL.

V and J are TRBV7-6 and TRBJ2-1; maybe TRBD1 (6 bases). With 5 bases removed from V and 4 bases from J, the gap between germline ends came to 9 bases. This CDR3 has 13 amino acids. Germline V CDR1 and CDR2: SGHVS, FNYEAQ. CDR3 coding DNA: TGTGCCAGCAGCCCGGACAGTTACAATGAGCAGTTCTTC. Protein sequence: CASSPDSYNEQFF. The variable domain in full, with the rest retrieved from reference TRBV7-6 and TRBJ2-1, is GAGVSQSPRYKVTKRGQDVALRCDPISGHVSLYWYRQALGQGPEFLTYFNYEAQQDKSGLPNDRFSAERPEGSISTLTIQRTEQRDSAMYRCASSPDSYNEQFFGPGTRLTVL.

This chain connects TRBV27 to TRBJ2-7; D is uncertain. Germline loops: CDR1 MNHEY, CDR2 SMNVEV (reference sequence). The CDR3 spans 13 residues. V was shortened by 2 bases and J by 5 bases, with 10 bases between the two germline ends. The CDR3 here is CASSLLGSHEQYF. CDR3 DNA: TGTGCCAGCAGTTTACTGGGGTCCCACGAGCAGTACTTC.

The CDR3, as DNA: TGTGCCAGCAGCAGTCCCTGGCGACAGGGTCTCGACGAGCAGTACTTC. This encodes CASSSPWRQGLDEQYF. The rearrangement uses TRBV5-8 and TRBJ2-7, with 7 bases that match TRBD1. The germline V gene encodes CDR1 SGHTS and CDR2 YDEGEE. After removal of 4 bases from V and 5 bases from J, the junction contained 15 bases not matched to a gene. The CDR3 runs to 16 residues.

The chain has TRBV4-3 and TRBJ1-5, with D possibly matching TRBD1 (5 bases). This CDR3 contains 14 residues. V lost 0 bases and J lost 5, with 8 bases in between. Per the germline V gene, CDR1 is LGHNA and CDR2 is YSLEER. CDR3 DNA: TGCGCCAGCAGCCAAGATGTCAGGGATCAGCCCCAGCATTTT. It codes for CASSQDVRDQPQHF.

V and J are TRBV18 and TRBJ2-7; unclear D gene. V was pared by 1 base and J by 4 bases, with 17 bases between. This CDR3 is 16 amino acids long. Per germline, CDR1 KGHSH and CDR2 LQKENI. The CDR3 here is CASSPQNLGRPYEQYF. Written as DNA, the CDR3 is TGTGCCAGCTCACCACAGAATCTAGGACGGCCGTACGAGCAGTACTTC. Supplemented by reference TRBV18 and TRBJ2-7, the full variable domain reads NAGVMQNPRHLVRRRGQEARLRCSPMKGHSHVYWYRQLPEEGLKFMVYLQKENIIDESGMPKERFSAEFPKEGPSILRIQQVVRGDSAAYFCASSPQNLGRPYEQYFGPGTRLTVT.

The chain uses TRBV4-3 and TRBJ2-1; D is possibly TRBD1 (5 bases). Trimming took 0 bases from V and 7 from J, leaving 16 bases between them. CDR1 LGHNA and CDR2 YSLEER come from the germline V gene. The CDR3 runs to 16 residues. This chain's CDR3 is CASSQEFAGLSNEQFF. The CDR3 bases are TGCGCCAGCAGCCAAGAATTTGCAGGGTTATCGAATGAGCAGTTCTTC.

V gene TRBV19 combines with J gene TRBJ2-3; the match to TRBD2 covers 12 bases. Germline CDR1 LNHDA, CDR2 SQIVND (reference sequence). This CDR3 is 17 amino acids long. After removal of 3 bases from V and 11 bases from J, the junction contained 15 bases not matched to a gene. The CDR3 sequence: CASSMALLRTSGEEQYF. CDR3 nucleotides: TGTGCCAGTAGTATGGCCCTTCTCCGGACTAGCGGGGAGGAGCAGTATTTT.

The chain employs TRBV4-3 and TRBJ2-7, with 7 bases matching TRBD1. CDR1 and CDR2 from the germline V gene are LGHNA and YSLEER. Germline trimming cut 0 bases from V and 2 bases from J; bases unmatched to any gene: 4. CDR3 size: 15 residues. CDR3 sequence (DNA): TGCGCCAGCAGCCAAGAGACAGGGAGAGCCTACGAGCAGTACTTC. Translated, it gives CASSQETGRAYEQYF.

The V call is TRBV4-1, the J call TRBJ2-3; D is unresolved. This CDR3 is 14 amino acids long. Germline CDR1 reads MGHRA; CDR2 reads YSYEKL. V dropped 1 base and J dropped 4 bases, with 9 bases sitting between them. CDR3 nucleotide sequence: TGCGCCAGCAGCCAAGGGACGGGCGCAGATACGCAGTATTTT. This sequence encodes CASSQGTGADTQYF.

Comments on this clone: One end of the junction does not line up with germline, which may come from a read error. The gene calls are TRBV7-7 and TRBJ2-3; D may be TRBD1 or TRBD2 (5 bases each). The germline V gene has CDR1 SSHAT and CDR2 FNYEAQ (reference sequence). The CDR3 is made up of 13 amino acids. The CDR3 DNA reads TGTGCTAGCAGCTTAGGGACCACAGATACGCAGTATTTT. Translated, it gives CASSLGTTDTQYF.

The chain combines TRBV6-4 with TRBJ1-1; no definite D call. Trimming left V 6 bases short and J 0 bases short, with 11 bases between. Per the germline V gene, CDR1 is MRHNA and CDR2 is SNTAGT. The CDR3 has 14 residues. In DNA form, the CDR3 reads TGTGCCAGCAGAGTAAACACTTTGAACACTGAAGCTTTCTTT. It is translated as CASRVNTLNTEAFF.

With regard to this clone: A read error is the likely source, as a far larger clone sits one nucleotide away. The rearrangement joins TRBV7-9 to TRBJ1-1; the D is unclear. Germline V gene data show CDR1 as SEHNR and CDR2 as FQNEAQ (reference sequence). The V end lost 1 base, the J end lost 10 bases, and 7 bases lay between the germline ends. This CDR3 has 11 amino acids. Here the CDR3 reads CASSLGGGAFF. In DNA form, the CDR3 reads TGTGCCAGCAGCTTAGGGGGTGGAGCTTTCTTT. The whole variable domain, remainder taken from reference TRBV7-9 and TRBJ1-1, is DTGVSQNPRHKITKRGQNVTFRCDPISEHNRLYWYRQTLGQGPEFLTYFQNEAQLEKSRLLSDRFSAERPKGSFSTLEIQRTEQGDSAMYLCASSLGGGAFFGQGTRLTVV.

The genes are TRBV18 and TRBJ2-2, with D maybe TRBD1 (6 bases). Germline V gives CDR1 KGHSH, CDR2 LQKENI. CDR3 length equals 15 residues. The germline V and J ends were trimmed by 2 bases and 6 bases, with 13 bases remaining between them. CDR3 protein: CASSPRPRGPGELFF. The CDR3 DNA is TGTGCCAGCTCACCAAGACCCAGGGGCCCCGGGGAGCTGTTTTTT.

The chain employs TRBV27 and TRBJ2-3; a possible D gene is TRBD2 (6 bases). This CDR3 contains 12 residues. The V end lost 3 bases, the J end lost 7 bases, and 8 bases lay between the germline ends. Germline CDR1 MNHEY, CDR2 SMNVEV (reference sequence). CDR3 region: CASSLAGHTQYF. The CDR3, as DNA: TGTGCCAGCAGTTTGGCGGGACATACGCAGTATTTT.

The V gene is TRBV14, the J gene TRBJ2-7; possibly TRBD1 or TRBD2 for D (6 bases each). This CDR3 comprises 16 residues. The V and J ends lost 0 bases and 2 bases respectively, with 14 bases between them. Looked up from germline, CDR1 is SGHDN and CDR2 is FVKESK. The DNA of the CDR3 is TGTGCCAGCAGCCAAGATCGGGGGACAACTACCTACGAGCAGTACTTC. This sequence encodes CASSQDRGTTTYEQYF.

The rearrangement uses TRBV11-2 and TRBJ2-7; D remains unclear. Germline V gives CDR1 SGHAT, CDR2 FQNNGV. With 6 bases removed from V and 4 bases from J, the gap between germline ends came to 16 bases. The CDR3 covers 14 residues. CDR3 sequence reads: CASRQAPEAYEQYF. CDR3 nucleotide sequence: TGTGCCAGCAGACAAGCGCCCGAGGCTTACGAGCAGTACTTC.

The chain couples TRBV27 to TRBJ1-2; TRBD1 matches at 8 bases. V was clipped by 0 bases and J by 4 bases; unmatched bases: 4. The CDR3 is 15 amino acids. Germline values: CDR1 MNHEY, CDR2 SMNVEV (reference sequence). This chain's CDR3 is CASSLSGRGLYGYTF. The CDR3 DNA is TGTGCCAGCAGTTTATCGGGCAGGGGGCTCTATGGCTACACCTTC.

The chain uses TRBV28 and TRBJ2-2, with 7 bases that match TRBD2. The V gene's germline CDR1 is MDHEN and CDR2 SYDVKM. The ends lost 4 bases at V and 7 bases at J; junction bases unmatched: 9. This CDR3 has 15 amino acids. The CDR3 is CASSYHEERDGELFF. The CDR3 DNA reads as TGTGCCAGCAGTTACCATGAGGAGCGGGACGGGGAGCTGTTTTTT. Full variable domain (missing parts from reference TRBV28 and TRBJ2-2): DVKVTQSSRYLVKRTGEKVFLECVQDMDHENMFWYRQDPGLGLRLIYFSYDVKMKEKGDIPEGYSVSREKKERFSLILESASTNQTSMYLCASSYHEERDGELFFGEGSRLTVL.

This clone was seen only once. The chain is built from TRBV6-5 and TRBJ2-2, with D uncertain. Germline V CDR1 and CDR2: MNHEY, SVGAGI. Between the trimmed V and J ends, which lost 5 bases and 5 bases, there was a span of 3 bases. The CDR3 runs to 11 residues. The CDR3 here is CASSGTGELFF. The CDR3 region has the DNA TGTGCCAGCAGTGGAACCGGGGAGCTGTTTTTT.

This clone came up once. This chain connects TRBV2 to TRBJ2-3; 8 bases align to TRBD2. V lost 3 bases to trimming and J lost 0 bases; unmatched junction nucleotides: 2. CDR1 SNHLY and CDR2 FYNNEI come from the germline V gene. The CDR3 runs 15 residues. The CDR3 DNA reads TGTGCCAGCAGTGAGGCGGGGGGTAGCACAGATACGCAGTATTTT. This sequence encodes CASSEAGGSTDTQYF.

The chain couples TRBV27 to TRBJ1-2, with 7 bases matching TRBD1. CDR1 is MNHEY, CDR2 SMNVEV, per germline (reference sequence). The CDR3 is made up of 17 amino acids. V shed 0 bases and J 0 bases; nucleotides not matched to a gene: 7. CDR3 nucleotide sequence: TGTGCCAGCAGTTTATCAGGGGGCCCGGCGTCTAACTATGGCTACACCTTC. Its protein is CASSLSGGPASNYGYTF.

The chain's CDR3 is CASSEGQGGTDTQYF. The DNA for the CDR3 is TGTGCCAGCAGCGAGGGACAGGGAGGCACAGATACGCAGTATTTT. V usage is TRBV9 and J usage is TRBJ2-3; 9 nucleotides align to TRBD1. CDR3 length equals 15 residues. J was trimmed by 1 base and V by 3 bases; bases with no gene match: 3. CDR1 SGDLS and CDR2 YYNGEE come from the germline V gene. The full variable domain, rest sourced from reference TRBV9 and TRBJ2-3, is DSGVTQTPKHLITATGQRVTLRCSPRSGDLSVYWYQQSLDQGLQFLIQYYNGEERAKGNILERFSAQQFPDLHSELNLSSLELGDSALYFCASSEGQGGTDTQYFGPGTRLTVL.

This clone was recorded only once. This chain joins TRBV30 and TRBJ1-2; D possibly corresponds to TRBD1 (5 bases). Trimming stripped 1 base from V and 8 bases from J, with 17 bases between. The CDR3 spans 14 residues. The germline V gene has CDR1 GTSNPN and CDR2 SVGIG (reference sequence). The CDR3 sequence: CAWSAGRGLGGYTF. As DNA, the CDR3 is TGTGCCTGGAGTGCTGGGAGGGGCCTGGGAGGCTACACCTTC.